This T cell receptor beta chain was obtained from a study of OX40 agonist ivuxolimab in advanced cancers. For the study in its entirety: The costimulatory receptor OX40 (CD134) was targeted by ivuxolimab, a fully human IgG2 agonistic monoclonal antibody. Intravenous ivuxolimab was administered to patients every 2 weeks at six dose levels: 0.01, 0.1, 0.3, 1.5, 3 and 10 mg/kg. Among the 52 dose-escalation patients, approximately 20 had hepatocellular carcinoma, approximately 15 melanoma, 9 renal cell carcinoma and 9 head and neck cancer. In the dose-escalation cohort, roughly 80% of patients were male, and the mean age was around 60 years, with a range of roughly 20 to 80. Patients were allowed to have had prior anti-PD-1, anti-PD-L1 or anti-CTLA-4 therapy, and roughly 40% of the dose-escalation patients had been treated with checkpoint inhibitors. Partial responses occurred in three dose-escalation patients, of whom one had hepatocellular carcinoma and two had cutaneous melanoma. The purpose of peripheral TCRbeta sequencing was to test whether ivuxolimab changed TCR sequence diversity and led to clonal T-cell expansion. The paper describes the monotherapy dose-escalation part (N ≈ 52 patients) of the phase I trial of ivuxolimab.

What the authors observed across the whole study: At doses of 0.1 to 3.0 mg/kg, clonal expansion of both CD4+ and CD8+ T cells in blood was seen between baseline and week 6. After ivuxolimab, expanded clones were on average more numerous among CD8+ T cells than among CD4+ T cells. In partial responders in the 0.1-3.0 mg/kg groups, normalized peripheral clonal expansion was found to be among the lowest, especially among CD8+ T cells. The antigen specificity of the peripheral T cells that underwent clonal expansion was not determined. Low levels of normalized T-cell clonal expansion were also seen in some nonresponding patients.

CDR1 and CDR2 are read off the germline V gene as SGDLS and YYNGEE. Its CDR3 holds 13 amino acids, cysteine through phenylalanine. The sequence is cut down to CDR3 DNA, 39 bases in frame from base 1. Relative to germline, V is 2 bases shorter and J is 4 bases shorter, with 6 bases between their ends. For sequencing of the TCRbeta CDR3 region, genomic DNA was extracted from the sorted cells. The immunoSEQ Assay was used to sequence the TCRbeta CDR3 regions. As stored in TCRdb, this immuneACCESS dataset retains in-frame rearrangements with V and J assigned. A fraction of the clones does not appear; measured against another copy, unresolved V genes explain less than half of the discrepancy, and the remainder lacks a known reason. The sample profile shows fewer than 40,000 clones; 84% of them were found once. Jointly, the top ten make up approximately 20% of the sample. Patients with a history of autoimmune disease or receiving systemic immunosuppression were excluded from the trial. Peripheral blood for TCR sequencing was drawn from every dose cohort at baseline, at cycle 4 day 1 and at cycle 7 day 1. The samples were drawn from a first-in-human, open-label, multicenter phase I dose-escalation trial of ivuxolimab. Adults with locally advanced or metastatic melanoma, renal cell, hepatocellular, or head and neck squamous cell carcinoma were enrolled in the trial. Before TCR sequencing, CD4+ T cells and CD8+ T cells were sorted from peripheral blood as separate populations.

Worth noting for this clone: No cognate antigen has been identified for it. No much larger clonotype is one base removed from it; base qualities were not supplied.

This specimen consisted of CD4+ or CD8+ T cells sorted from blood, obtained in a trial of the OX40 agonist ivuxolimab. The receptor's source is an adult with an advanced solid tumor such as melanoma, head and neck, liver or kidney cancer. Recombination linked TRBV9 to TRBJ1-4; a confident D gene designation cannot be given. The nucleotides are TGTGCCAGCAGCGTGGGGTTTAATGAAAAACTGTTTTTT. This yields the protein CASSVGFNEKLFF.